This T cell receptor (beta chain) derives from a study of OX40 agonist ivuxolimab in advanced cancers. Germline V gene sequence: CDR1 SQVTM, CDR2 ANQGSEA. The CDR3 extends over 12 amino acids. V lost 7 bases to trimming and J lost 4 bases, with 13 bases between them. Assay: immunoSEQ multiplex PCR; the TCRdb copy retains only in-frame clones and omits some. The sample lists over 70,000 clones, approximately 90% occurring once. Source: CD4+ or CD8+ T cells sorted from blood, taken in a trial of the OX40 agonist ivuxolimab. This sequence joins TRBV29-1 and TRBJ2-5; perhaps D is TRBD1 or TRBD2 (5 bases each). The source is an adult with an advanced solid tumor such as melanoma, head and neck, liver or kidney cancer. CDR3 in amino acids: CSAQGDGETQYF. The DNA for the CDR3 is TGCAGCGCCCAGGGAGATGGAGAGACCCAGTACTTC.